The 28 T cell receptor beta chains below come from one sample, sequenced in a study of T cell changes during pregnancy in multiple sclerosis. Measured with immunoSEQ multiplex PCR; TCRdb has only the in-frame clones, and not every one. The sample holds tens of thousands of clones, about 92% seen once. This sample comprised peripheral blood, obtained in the first trimester of pregnancy. These receptors came from a female donor with multiple sclerosis, enrolled in a pregnancy study.

V is TRBV19 and J is TRBJ2-1, with a tentative D call TRBD2 (6 bases). The CDR3 length is 17 residues. Germline values: CDR1 LNHDA, CDR2 SQIVND (reference sequence). V was trimmed by 3 bases and J by 8 bases, leaving 23 bases between them. CDR3 sequence: CASSIKDPEGRLYEQFF. The CDR3 DNA sequence: TGTGCCAGTAGTATTAAGGACCCGGAGGGCCGGTTGTATGAGCAGTTCTTC.

This clone was detected only once. The V gene is TRBV2, the J gene TRBJ2-3, with 7 bases identical to TRBD2. The length of the CDR3 is 14 residues. Losses at the gene ends were 6 bases for V and 0 bases for J; bases not matched to a gene: 3. Germline CDR1 and CDR2: SNHLY and FYNNEI. The CDR3 DNA follows: TGTGCCAGCAGACTAGCGTCTAGCACAGATACGCAGTATTTT. Its protein product is CASRLASSTDTQYF.

This clone has more than one count but fewer than ten. The chain combines TRBV11-2 with TRBJ2-2; D possibly corresponds to TRBD2 (5 bases). Trimming took off 3 bases at V and 1 base at J, with 9 bases between the two ends. CDR3 length equals 15 residues. CDR1 SGHAT and CDR2 FQNNGV come from the germline V gene. The CDR3 sequence is CASSFLGGNTGELFF. DNA for the CDR3: TGTGCCAGCAGCTTTCTTGGAGGGAACACCGGGGAGCTGTTTTTT.

The chain uses TRBV6-1 and TRBJ1-4; 7 bases match TRBD1. V trimming: 4 bases; J trimming: 6 bases; junction bases outside the gene matches: 11. The CDR3 spans 16 residues. CDR1 is MNHNS, CDR2 SASEGT, per germline. CDR3 DNA: TGTGCCAGCAGTGGCCCCGACAGGGTCCCCGATGAAAAACTGTTTTTT. This codes for CASSGPDRVPDEKLFF.

The V and J genes are TRBV4-3 and TRBJ2-7, with TRBD1 matching over 7 bases. Per the germline V gene, CDR1 is LGHNA and CDR2 is YSLEER. With 1 base clipped from V and 0 bases from J, the junction kept 6 bases outside the gene matches. The CDR3 length is 16 residues. CDR3 in DNA: TGCGCCAGCAGCCAAGGCTGGGCAGGGGGCTCCTACGAGCAGTACTTC. Its protein is CASSQGWAGGSYEQYF.

This clone has a single count. The V and J genes are TRBV6-4 and TRBJ2-1; a possible D gene is TRBD2 (6 bases). Trimming removed 0 bases at V and 0 bases at J, with 9 bases between. Germline values: CDR1 MRHNA, CDR2 SNTAGT. The CDR3 has 16 amino acids. The CDR3 bases are TGTGCCAGCAGTGACTCTGCGGGAAGCTCCTACAATGAGCAGTTCTTC. Its protein is CASSDSAGSSYNEQFF.

The chain combines TRBV4-3 with TRBJ2-1, with D hard to call. The germline gives CDR1 LGHNA, CDR2 YSLEER. Trimming pared 0 bases from V and 12 bases from J, leaving 15 bases between. The CDR3 totals 14 residues. CDR3 loop: CASSQDPKVGGQFF. CDR3 coding DNA: TGCGCCAGCAGCCAAGACCCCAAGGTTGGCGGGCAGTTCTTC.

The CDR3 spells CAWSVGVNQPQHF. The CDR3 region has the DNA TGTGCCTGGAGTGTAGGGGTCAATCAGCCCCAGCATTTT. The J gene is TRBJ1-5, the V gene TRBV30; maybe TRBD1 (5 bases). The CDR3 contains 13 residues. Trimming left V 0 bases short and J 3 bases short, with 6 bases between. The germline gives CDR1 GTSNPN, CDR2 SVGIG (reference sequence).

V is TRBV18 and J is TRBJ1-2, with 7 bases fitting TRBD1. Trimming took 2 bases from V and 2 from J; bases not matched to a gene: 8. CDR1 KGHSH and CDR2 LQKENI come from the germline V gene. CDR3 length equals 16 residues. CDR3 sequence reads: CASSPETRGANYGYTF. The CDR3 DNA follows: TGTGCCAGCTCACCAGAAACCAGGGGGGCCAACTATGGCTACACCTTC.

The chain has TRBV10-3 and TRBJ2-3; 7 bases align to TRBD1. Germline CDR1 and CDR2: ENHRY and SYGVKD. CDR3 size: 16 residues. With 5 bases clipped from V and 0 bases from J, the junction kept 8 bases outside the gene matches. CDR3 amino acids: CAISKDRSDSTDTQYF. In DNA, the CDR3 is TGTGCCATCAGTAAGGACAGGTCAGATAGCACAGATACGCAGTATTTT.

This chain joins TRBV19 and TRBJ2-3, with 15 bases aligning to TRBD2. V was clipped by 4 bases and J by 1 base; unmatched bases: 9. The length of the CDR3 is 19 residues. CDR1 and CDR2 (germline): LNHDA, SQIVND (reference sequence). As DNA, the CDR3 is TGTGCCAGTAGTAAACGGACTAGCGGGAGGGCCGCTGGCACAGATACGCAGTATTTT. Its translation: CASSKRTSGRAAGTDTQYF.

The gene calls are TRBV13 and TRBJ2-7; 7 bases fit TRBD2. The CDR3 sequence is 16 residues long. With V trimmed by 5 bases and J by 3 bases, 13 bases remained unmatched. Germline lookup yields CDR1 PRHDT and CDR2 FYEKMQ (reference sequence). The CDR3 loop reads CASSPPPGGRGYEQYF. DNA of the CDR3: TGTGCCAGCAGCCCCCCACCGGGCGGGAGAGGCTACGAGCAGTACTTC.

The chain is built from TRBV15 and TRBJ1-5, with D unclear. Germline V gene sequence: CDR1 LNHNV, CDR2 YYDKDF (reference sequence). This CDR3 is built from 13 residues. V was trimmed by 5 bases and J by 6 bases, leaving 11 bases between them. The CDR3 is CATSLYFGQPQHF. The CDR3 DNA is TGTGCCACCAGCCTCTACTTTGGTCAGCCCCAGCATTTT. Full variable domain (missing parts from reference TRBV15 and TRBJ1-5): DAMVIQNPRYQVTQFGKPVTLSCSQTLNHNVMYWYQQKSSQAPKLLFHYYDKDFNNEADTPDNFQSRRPNTSFCFLDIRSPGLGDTAMYLCATSLYFGQPQHFGDGTRLSIL.

V and J are TRBV6-1 and TRBJ2-1; no clear D gene. Looked up from germline, CDR1 is MNHNS and CDR2 is SASEGT. The V end was cut by 1 base, the J end by 3 bases, with 7 bases between. There are 14 residues in the CDR3. As DNA, the CDR3 is TGTGCCAGCAGTGAAGGCCCTAGCTACAATGAGCAGTTCTTC. It translates to CASSEGPSYNEQFF.

The genes are TRBV7-2 and TRBJ2-7, with TRBD2 matching 9 bases. This CDR3 contains 15 residues. Trimming took 0 bases from V and 4 from J; bases not matched to a gene: 4. Per the germline V gene, CDR1 is SGHTA and CDR2 is FQGNSA. CDR3 bases: TGTGCCAGCAGCTTAGCTAGCGGGAGTCAGTACGAGCAGTACTTC. Amino acids: CASSLASGSQYEQYF.

The chain uses TRBV6-1 and TRBJ2-7; 8 bases line up with TRBD2. Germline CDR1 is MNHNS and CDR2 is SASEGT. Trimming took 8 bases from V and 2 from J; bases not matched to a gene: 5. The CDR3 runs to 13 residues. CDR3 nucleotides: TGTGCCAGCCACACTAGCGGAACCTACGAGCAGTACTTC. Translated: CASHTSGTYEQYF.

J is TRBJ2-2 and V is TRBV4-3; D might be TRBD2 (6 bases). V lost 0 bases, J lost 0 bases, and 14 bases lay in between. The germline gives CDR1 LGHNA, CDR2 YSLEER. The CDR3 consists of 18 residues. The CDR3 coding sequence is TGCGCCAGCAGCCAAGATGTTAGCGGTAGCGCGAACACCGGGGAGCTGTTTTTT. This sequence encodes CASSQDVSGSANTGELFF.

The rearrangement joins TRBV6-5 to TRBJ2-5, with 7 bases that match TRBD2. This CDR3 comprises 15 residues. The germline V gene has CDR1 MNHEY and CDR2 SVGAGI. V gave up 5 bases and J gave up 5 bases; unmatched junction bases: 11. Here the CDR3 reads CASSASGMGLETQYF. For the CDR3, the DNA is TGTGCCAGCAGTGCTAGCGGTATGGGTCTGGAGACCCAGTACTTC.

This sequence joins TRBV2 and TRBJ2-1; 12 bases agree with TRBD2. Germline assignment: CDR1 SNHLY and CDR2 FYNNEI. The CDR3 totals 15 residues. V lost 6 bases to trimming and J lost 9 bases; unmatched junction nucleotides: 9. CDR3 sequence reads: CASRGLAGGWIEQFF. In nucleotides, the CDR3 is TGTGCCAGCAGGGGCCTAGCGGGAGGGTGGATTGAGCAGTTCTTC.

The chain recombines TRBV2 with TRBJ1-1; D might be TRBD1 (5 bases). Germline V CDR1 and CDR2: SNHLY, FYNNEI. Trimming shortened V by 7 bases and J by 5 bases, and 14 bases separated the two germline ends. The CDR3 extends over 13 amino acids. CDR3 loop: CASTEARGTEAFF. The CDR3 DNA sequence: TGTGCCAGCACCGAGGCGCGGGGGACTGAAGCTTTCTTT.

V is TRBV27 and J is TRBJ1-1; 9 bases are shared with TRBD1. Losses at the gene ends were 0 bases for V and 6 bases for J; bases not matched to a gene: 8. This CDR3 region has 16 residues. In germline, CDR1 is MNHEY, CDR2 SMNVEV (reference sequence). CDR3 nucleotides: TGTGCCAGCAGTTTATCGGCCACAGGGGGCGCGTCTGAAGCTTTCTTT. Its protein product is CASSLSATGGASEAFF.

This clone was seen a single time. V gene TRBV7-9 combines with J gene TRBJ2-2; 10 nucleotides align to TRBD2. V lost 1 base, J lost 6 bases, and 5 bases stayed unmatched. The CDR3 runs to 16 residues. Germline CDR1 SEHNR, CDR2 FQNEAQ (reference sequence). CDR3 coding DNA: TGTGCCAGCAGCTTAGAACTAGCGGGGAGAGCCGGGGAGCTGTTTTTT. This codes for CASSLELAGRAGELFF.

This clone was picked up one time. The chain has TRBV13 and TRBJ2-3, with 8 bases identical to TRBD2. V lost 4 bases to trimming and J lost 0 bases; unmatched junction nucleotides: 6. The CDR3 covers 16 residues. Germline CDR1 PRHDT, CDR2 FYEKMQ (reference sequence). The DNA of the CDR3 is TGTGCCAGCAGCTGGATAGCGGGGAAGAGCACAGATACGCAGTATTTT. Its translation: CASSWIAGKSTDTQYF.

The chain carries TRBV27 and TRBJ2-6; D perhaps matches TRBD1 (6 bases). Germline CDR1 is MNHEY and CDR2 is SMNVEV (reference sequence). V gave up 2 bases and J gave up 3 bases, with 20 bases separating them. The CDR3 runs to 19 residues. The CDR3 here is CASSLASQGGVGGANVLTF. The CDR3, as DNA: TGTGCCAGCAGTTTAGCATCACAGGGTGGGGTGGGTGGGGCCAACGTCCTGACTTTC.

This chain joins TRBV7-9 and TRBJ2-1; possible D gene TRBD2, 6 bases. Between the trimmed V and J ends, which lost 11 bases and 1 base, there was a span of 12 bases. Germline CDR1 reads SEHNR; CDR2 reads FQNEAQ (reference sequence). This CDR3 has 13 residues. CDR3 sequence: CAFSGGSYNEQFF. The CDR3 bases are TGTGCCTTCTCCGGAGGGTCCTACAATGAGCAGTTCTTC.

This clone was counted once. The CDR3 here is CASSRQGPYEQYF. CDR3 sequence (DNA): TGCGCCAGCAGCCGACAGGGACCCTACGAGCAGTACTTC. The chain carries TRBV10-1 and TRBJ2-7; the match to TRBD1 covers 7 bases. There are 13 residues in the CDR3. Germline lookup yields CDR1 WNHNN and CDR2 SYGVQD (reference sequence). V shed 6 bases and J 2 bases; nucleotides not matched to a gene: 4.

The chain uses TRBV19 and TRBJ2-7, with 7 bases lining up with TRBD2. Germline V gives CDR1 LNHDA, CDR2 SQIVND (reference sequence). CDR3 size: 13 residues. Trimming at V came to 10 bases and at J to 5 bases, leaving 11 bases not matched to a gene. The CDR3 spells CATKVPRGDEQYF. The DNA of the CDR3 is TGTGCCACTAAAGTTCCCCGGGGGGACGAGCAGTACTTC.

J is TRBJ2-7 and V is TRBV29-1; maybe TRBD1 (5 bases). CDR3 length: 13 amino acids. In germline, CDR1 is SQVTM, CDR2 ANQGSEA. Trimming removed 7 bases from V and 5 bases from J, with 18 bases in between. This CDR3 is CSALGQGAHEQYF. Here the CDR3 DNA reads TGCAGCGCCCTCGGACAAGGGGCCCACGAGCAGTACTTC.